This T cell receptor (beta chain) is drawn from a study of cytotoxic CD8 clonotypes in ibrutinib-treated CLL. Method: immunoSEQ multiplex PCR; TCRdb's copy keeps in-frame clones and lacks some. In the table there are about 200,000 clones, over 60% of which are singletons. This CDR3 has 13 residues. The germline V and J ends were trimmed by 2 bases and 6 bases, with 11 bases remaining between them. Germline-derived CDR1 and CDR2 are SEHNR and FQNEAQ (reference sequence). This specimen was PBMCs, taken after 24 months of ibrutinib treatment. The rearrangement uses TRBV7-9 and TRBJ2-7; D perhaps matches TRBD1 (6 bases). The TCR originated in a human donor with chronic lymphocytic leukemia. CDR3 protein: CASSLPNRVEQYF. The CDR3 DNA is TGTGCCAGCAGCTTACCAAACAGGGTCGAGCAGTACTTC.